These 23 T cell receptor beta chains came from one sample sequenced in a study of graft-versus-host responses after intestinal transplantation. Assay used: immunoSEQ multiplex PCR; TCRdb lists only in-frame clones, some missing. This repertoire shows about 120,000 clones, about 93% found once; its top ten account for 0.095% to 0.15%. Which antigens these TCRs recognize remains unknown. The starting material was unstimulated CD4+ T cells sorted from spleen or lymph node cells, obtained before intestinal transplant. The receptors here all came from a human donor who received an intestinal transplant.

The chain links TRBV5-6 to TRBJ2-5, with 12 bases lining up with TRBD2. This CDR3 has 15 residues. CDR1 is SGHDT and CDR2 is YYEEEE in the germline V gene. Losses at the gene ends were 5 bases for V and 5 bases for J; bases not matched to a gene: 7. CDR3 nucleotides: TGTGCCAGCAGTCCTAGCGGGAGGGTAGGGGAGACCCAGTACTTC. Its protein product is CASSPSGRVGETQYF.

The rearrangement links TRBV10-2 to TRBJ2-3; D ambiguous. CDR1 WSHSY and CDR2 SAAADI come from the germline V gene. This CDR3 is 11 amino acids long. The V gene lost 3 bases and the J gene lost 10 bases, with 8 bases spanning the gap. CDR3 sequence: CASSDLTPQYF. The CDR3 bases are TGCGCCAGCAGTGACCTTACTCCGCAGTATTTT.

The J gene is TRBJ1-1, the V gene TRBV2; tentatively, D is TRBD1 (5 bases). Germline values: CDR1 SNHLY, CDR2 FYNNEI. This CDR3 contains 15 residues. Trimming removed 7 bases at V and 9 bases at J, with 24 bases between. CDR3 nucleotide sequence: TGTGCCAGCACCTCGGGTGCGGGACTCAGTCCTAAAGCTTTCTTT. Amino acids: CASTSGAGLSPKAFF.

This clone was recorded once. The CDR3 region has the DNA TGTGCCAGCGGTCTAAGAGGAGGTTCCAAAAACATTCAGTACTTC. As protein: CASGLRGGSKNIQYF. The chain has TRBV28 and TRBJ2-4; maybe TRBD2 (5 bases). Trimming took 8 bases from V and 2 from J, leaving 16 bases between them. The CDR3 consists of 15 residues. The germline V gene has CDR1 MDHEN and CDR2 SYDVKM.

V gene TRBV7-6 combines with J gene TRBJ2-1; TRBD2 agrees at 9 bases. CDR3 size: 16 residues. CDR1 SGHVS and CDR2 FNYEAQ come from the germline V gene. V lost 1 base and J lost 10; bases outside the gene matches: 11. CDR3 sequence: CASSLGVGSGRLEQFF. CDR3 bases: TGTGCCAGCAGCTTAGGGGTAGGGAGCGGGAGGTTAGAGCAGTTCTTC. The complete variable domain, with remaining parts taken from reference TRBV7-6 and TRBJ2-1, reads GAGVSQSPRYKVTKRGQDVALRCDPISGHVSLYWYRQALGQGPEFLTYFNYEAQQDKSGLPNDRFSAERPEGSISTLTIQRTEQRDSAMYRCASSLGVGSGRLEQFFGPGTRLTVL.

This chain links TRBV28 with TRBJ2-5; D unclear. The V gene lost 4 bases and the J gene lost 2 bases, with 8 bases spanning the gap. CDR3 length: 13 amino acids. Germline V gene lookup returns CDR1 MDHEN and CDR2 SYDVKM. Written as DNA, the CDR3 is TGTGCCAGCAGTTACCCAGCTCAAGAGACCCAGTACTTC. Protein sequence: CASSYPAQETQYF.

The chain links TRBV5-1 to TRBJ2-1; 11 bases fit TRBD2. Germline V gene lookup returns CDR1 SGHRS and CDR2 YFSETQ. CDR3 length: 16 residues. The junction had 6 bases not matched to a gene; V was cut back by 5 bases and J by 2 bases. The CDR3 region is CASRSLAGVPYNEQFF. The CDR3 DNA sequence: TGCGCCAGCAGATCACTAGCGGGAGTCCCCTACAATGAGCAGTTCTTC.

The gene calls are TRBV30 and TRBJ1-1; D might be TRBD1 (5 bases). V lost 0 bases and J lost 9, with 8 bases in between. Germline lookup yields CDR1 GTSNPN and CDR2 SVGIG (reference sequence). The CDR3 sequence is 11 residues long. CDR3 nucleotides: TGTGCCTGGAGTGTGGGGGGTAAAGCTTTCTTT. Translated: CAWSVGGKAFF.

The rearrangement uses TRBV7-9 and TRBJ2-7; TRBD2 agrees at 9 bases. Germline-derived CDR1 and CDR2 are SEHNR and FQNEAQ (reference sequence). This CDR3 spans 16 amino acids. Trimming removed 5 bases from V and 1 base from J; junction bases left unmatched: 9. CDR3 coding DNA: TGTGCCAGCAGCCCCGAACCGGGACTAGCTTCCTACGAGCAGTACTTC. This translates into CASSPEPGLASYEQYF. Full variable domain (rest looked up from reference TRBV7-9 and TRBJ2-7): DTGVSQNPRHKITKRGQNVTFRCDPISEHNRLYWYRQTLGQGPEFLTYFQNEAQLEKSRLLSDRFSAERPKGSFSTLEIQRTEQGDSAMYLCASSPEPGLASYEQYFGPGTRLTVT.

This chain uses TRBV10-3 with TRBJ1-2; no clear D gene. The CDR3 contains 11 residues. The germline gives CDR1 ENHRY, CDR2 SYGVKD. Trimming left V 3 bases short and J 8 bases short, with 7 bases between. In DNA, the CDR3 is TGTGCCATCAGTGATCTGGGAGGCTACACCTTC. It specifies CAISDLGGYTF.

This clone was detected only once. The chain links TRBV19 to TRBJ1-2; 7 bases map to TRBD1. The V gene's germline CDR1 is LNHDA and CDR2 SQIVND (reference sequence). Unmatched junction bases numbered 16, after V lost 10 bases and J lost 2 bases. This CDR3 spans 16 amino acids. The CDR3 loop is CATLPQTGQVNYGYTF. CDR3 coding DNA: TGTGCCACCTTACCTCAAACTGGACAGGTAAACTATGGCTACACCTTC.

The chain links TRBV6-6 to TRBJ1-5, with unresolved D. Looked up from germline, CDR1 is MNHNY and CDR2 is SVGAGI (reference sequence). CDR3 length: 13 amino acids. V gave up 2 bases and J gave up 3 bases, with 5 bases separating them. DNA for the CDR3: TGTGCCAGCAGTTACGCGGACAATCAGCCCCAGCATTTT. This codes for CASSYADNQPQHF.

The chain joins TRBV6-5 to TRBJ1-1, with TRBD1 identical over 12 bases. The CDR3 totals 15 residues. The V and J ends lost 7 bases and 4 bases, in that order; junction bases with no gene match: 7. CDR1 MNHEY and CDR2 SVGAGI come from the germline V gene. CDR3 protein: CASNWDRGHGTEAFF. The DNA for the CDR3 is TGTGCCAGCAATTGGGACAGGGGGCATGGCACTGAAGCTTTCTTT.

In its sample, this clone was seen a few times. The gene calls are TRBV28 and TRBJ2-7; possibly TRBD1 for D (6 bases). The ends were cut back, 5 bases at V and 3 bases at J, with 11 bases in the middle. The CDR3 is 13 residues long. Germline-derived CDR1 and CDR2 are MDHEN and SYDVKM. In nucleotides, the CDR3 is TGTGCCAGCAGTCCCACAGGGCACTACGAGCAGTACTTC. Amino acid sequence: CASSPTGHYEQYF.

The chain uses TRBV7-2 and TRBJ1-2; possible D gene TRBD1, 5 bases. Trimming took off 1 base at V and 2 bases at J, with 11 bases between the two ends. Germline lookup yields CDR1 SGHTA and CDR2 FQGNSA. The CDR3 is 15 residues long. CDR3 coding DNA: TGTGCCAGCAGCTTAGGACAGATCCAGAACTATGGCTACACCTTC. Amino acids: CASSLGQIQNYGYTF.

The chain is built from TRBV5-1 and TRBJ2-5; perhaps D is TRBD1 or TRBD2 (5 bases each). From germline, CDR1 is SGHRS and CDR2 YFSETQ. The CDR3 contains 14 residues. Trimming removed 1 base from V and 4 bases from J, with 11 bases in between. The CDR3: CASSLHQGRETQYF. Written as DNA, the CDR3 is TGCGCCAGCAGCTTGCATCAGGGACGAGAGACCCAGTACTTC.

Notes on this clone: The same CDR3 also results from other DNA sequences found in this sample. This chain joins TRBV10-3 and TRBJ2-7, with D unclear. The CDR3 is made up of 12 amino acids. Germline V CDR1 and CDR2: ENHRY, SYGVKD. Trimming removed 0 bases from V and 4 bases from J, with 4 bases in between. CDR3 protein: CAISESSYEQYF. The CDR3 coding sequence is TGTGCCATCAGTGAGTCTTCTTACGAGCAGTACTTC.

This chain links TRBV5-1 with TRBJ2-5; 7 positions match TRBD2. This CDR3 region has 16 residues. Germline loops: CDR1 SGHRS, CDR2 YFSETQ. Trimming cost V 0 bases and J 4 bases; bases outside gene matches: 9. The CDR3 sequence: CASSLAGGSIPETQYF. The CDR3 bases are TGCGCCAGCAGCTTGGCCGGCGGGAGTATCCCAGAGACCCAGTACTTC.

The V call is TRBV19, the J call TRBJ2-7; 8 bases align to TRBD2. The ends lost 7 bases at V and 0 bases at J; junction bases unmatched: 5. CDR3 length equals 14 residues. The germline V gene encodes CDR1 LNHDA and CDR2 SQIVND (reference sequence). For the CDR3, the DNA is TGTGCCAGTATGCGCGGGGGGAGCTCCTACGAGCAGTACTTC. It is translated as CASMRGGSSYEQYF. The entire variable domain, with the rest obtained from reference TRBV19 and TRBJ2-7, is as follows: DGGITQSPKYLFRKEGQNVTLSCEQNLNHDAMYWYRQDPGQGLRLIYYSQIVNDFQKGDIAEGYSVSREKKESFPLTVTSAQKNPTAFYLCASMRGGSSYEQYFGPGTRLTVT.

The genes are TRBV5-1 and TRBJ2-1; TRBD2 matches at 13 bases. This CDR3 is built from 15 residues. The trim removed 4 bases at V and 10 bases at J, leaving 8 bases unmatched. Looked up from germline, CDR1 is SGHRS and CDR2 is YFSETQ. The CDR3 DNA sequence: TGCGCCAGCAGCGCCCGGACTAGCGGGGGAGGGGAGCAGTTCTTC. This sequence encodes CASSARTSGGGEQFF.

The chain has TRBV27 and TRBJ1-1; a possible D gene is TRBD1 (5 bases). The V end lost 7 bases, the J end lost 1 base, and 10 bases lay between the germline ends. The CDR3 contains 13 residues. CDR1 and CDR2 from the germline V gene are MNHEY and SMNVEV (reference sequence). In DNA, the CDR3 is TGTGCCAGCACCCCTCAGGGGAACACTGAAGCTTTCTTT. Translated: CASTPQGNTEAFF.

DNA for the CDR3: TGTGCCACTAGCGGGAGGGGGTACACCGGGGAGCTGTTTTTT. Its translation: CATSGRGYTGELFF. The chain is built from TRBV6-5 and TRBJ2-2, with TRBD2 identical over 12 bases. In germline, CDR1 is MNHEY, CDR2 SVGAGI. This CDR3 contains 14 residues. Unmatched junction bases numbered 3, after V lost 10 bases and J lost 3 bases.

The J gene is TRBJ1-5, the V gene TRBV6-6; possibly TRBD1 for D (5 bases). Germline-derived CDR1 and CDR2 are MNHNY and SVGAGI (reference sequence). The V end lost 2 bases, the J end lost 2 bases, and 13 bases lay between the germline ends. The CDR3 has 16 residues. The CDR3 here is CASSYRSRGGNQPQHF. The CDR3 DNA follows: TGTGCCAGCAGTTACCGCAGCCGGGGGGGCAATCAGCCCCAGCATTTT.